This entry lists 9 T cell receptor beta chains sequenced from one sample in a study of blood T cell repertoires in COVID-19. Generated by immunoSEQ multiplex PCR, the TCRdb table keeps only in-frame clones and is missing some. The sample has fewer than 400,000 clones; 80% to 90% are singletons. Sequences were obtained from PBMCs or T cells enriched from blood (not recorded which). These receptors were collected from a young man who had recovered from COVID-19.

V is TRBV6-1 and J is TRBJ2-3; the D gene is possibly TRBD2 (5 bases). Germline CDR1 and CDR2: MNHNS and SASEGT. The length of the CDR3 is 14 residues. Trimming took 3 bases from V and 4 from J, leaving 11 bases between them. The CDR3 DNA is TGTGCCAGCAGTGATCGGACTTCATCAGATACGCAGTATTTT. Its protein product is CASSDRTSSDTQYF.

The gene calls are TRBV18 and TRBJ1-5; maybe TRBD1 (5 bases). Germline CDR1 is KGHSH and CDR2 is LQKENI. The CDR3 has 18 amino acids. The germline V and J ends were trimmed by 0 bases and 0 bases, with 15 bases remaining between them. The CDR3, as DNA: TGTGCCAGCTCACCACCCATGGGGGGGACGAATAGCAATCAGCCCCAGCATTTT. This encodes CASSPPMGGTNSNQPQHF.

CDR3 DNA: TGTGCCAGCAGCTCCCCCATGGTCAGGGTTACTGAAGCTTTCTTT. It yields the protein CASSSPMVRVTEAFF. The rearrangement links TRBV3-1 (or the pseudogene TRBV3-2) to TRBJ1-1; D possibly corresponds to TRBD1 (5 bases). V shed 5 bases and J shed 5 bases, with 18 bases lying between them. The germline CDR1 and CDR2 sequences are LGHDT and YNNKEL (reference sequence). This CDR3 has 15 amino acids.

This chain uses TRBV2 with TRBJ2-2, with D possibly TRBD1 on 6 matching bases. This CDR3 region has 14 residues. V lost 8 bases and J lost 2, with 12 bases in between. Germline CDR1 is SNHLY and CDR2 is FYNNEI. The CDR3 DNA follows: TGTGCCAGCGGCTTGGACAGAAACACCGGGGAGCTGTTTTTT. This codes for CASGLDRNTGELFF.

This chain links TRBV5-1 with TRBJ1-4; D is unresolved. This CDR3 is 15 amino acids long. V lost 1 base, J lost 5 bases, and 12 bases lay in between. Germline CDR1 and CDR2: SGHRS and YFSETQ. In DNA form, the CDR3 reads TGCGCCAGCAGCTTGTTCGGGGTAGTGAATGAAAAACTGTTTTTT. This encodes CASSLFGVVNEKLFF. The complete variable domain, with remaining parts taken from reference TRBV5-1 and TRBJ1-4, reads KAGVTQTPRYLIKTRGQQVTLSCSPISGHRSVSWYQQTPGQGLQFLFEYFSETQRNKGNFPGRFSGRQFSNSRSEMNVSTLELGDSALYLCASSLFGVVNEKLFFGSGTQLSVL.

This chain links TRBV28 with TRBJ2-3, with D possibly being TRBD2 (7 bases). CDR1 and CDR2 from the germline V gene are MDHEN and SYDVKM. The CDR3 length is 15 residues. With 3 bases removed from V and 4 bases from J, the gap between germline ends came to 14 bases. The CDR3 protein is CASSLFGGLADTQYF. CDR3 DNA sequence: TGTGCCAGCAGTTTGTTCGGGGGGCTGGCAGATACGCAGTATTTT.

The rearrangement uses TRBV19 and TRBJ1-1; TRBD1 might be the D (5 bases). Trimming took 5 bases from V and 4 from J, leaving 14 bases between them. Germline CDR1 reads LNHDA; CDR2 reads SQIVND (reference sequence). CDR3 length: 14 amino acids. Written as DNA, the CDR3 is TGTGCCAGTAGTTCCCCGGGTAGGGGCACTGAAGCTTTCTTT. Translation: CASSSPGRGTEAFF.

This chain uses TRBV13 with TRBJ2-4, with 9 bases identical to TRBD1. The CDR3 covers 15 residues. The germline CDR1 and CDR2 sequences are PRHDT and FYEKMQ (reference sequence). Trimming cost V 0 bases and J 8 bases; bases outside gene matches: 5. The CDR3 sequence is CASSLGDRGRDIQYF. Written as DNA, the CDR3 is TGTGCCAGCAGCTTAGGGGACAGGGGAAGGGACATTCAGTACTTC.

The chain combines TRBV7-2 with TRBJ1-5, with TRBD1 as a possible D gene (5 bases). CDR1 is SGHTA, CDR2 FQGNSA, per germline. Trimming removed 5 bases from V and 4 bases from J, with 18 bases in between. This CDR3 has 16 residues. The DNA for the CDR3 is TGTGCCAGCAGCCATGTGAGGGGAGGCAATAATCAGCCCCAGCATTTT. Translation: CASSHVRGGNNQPQHF.